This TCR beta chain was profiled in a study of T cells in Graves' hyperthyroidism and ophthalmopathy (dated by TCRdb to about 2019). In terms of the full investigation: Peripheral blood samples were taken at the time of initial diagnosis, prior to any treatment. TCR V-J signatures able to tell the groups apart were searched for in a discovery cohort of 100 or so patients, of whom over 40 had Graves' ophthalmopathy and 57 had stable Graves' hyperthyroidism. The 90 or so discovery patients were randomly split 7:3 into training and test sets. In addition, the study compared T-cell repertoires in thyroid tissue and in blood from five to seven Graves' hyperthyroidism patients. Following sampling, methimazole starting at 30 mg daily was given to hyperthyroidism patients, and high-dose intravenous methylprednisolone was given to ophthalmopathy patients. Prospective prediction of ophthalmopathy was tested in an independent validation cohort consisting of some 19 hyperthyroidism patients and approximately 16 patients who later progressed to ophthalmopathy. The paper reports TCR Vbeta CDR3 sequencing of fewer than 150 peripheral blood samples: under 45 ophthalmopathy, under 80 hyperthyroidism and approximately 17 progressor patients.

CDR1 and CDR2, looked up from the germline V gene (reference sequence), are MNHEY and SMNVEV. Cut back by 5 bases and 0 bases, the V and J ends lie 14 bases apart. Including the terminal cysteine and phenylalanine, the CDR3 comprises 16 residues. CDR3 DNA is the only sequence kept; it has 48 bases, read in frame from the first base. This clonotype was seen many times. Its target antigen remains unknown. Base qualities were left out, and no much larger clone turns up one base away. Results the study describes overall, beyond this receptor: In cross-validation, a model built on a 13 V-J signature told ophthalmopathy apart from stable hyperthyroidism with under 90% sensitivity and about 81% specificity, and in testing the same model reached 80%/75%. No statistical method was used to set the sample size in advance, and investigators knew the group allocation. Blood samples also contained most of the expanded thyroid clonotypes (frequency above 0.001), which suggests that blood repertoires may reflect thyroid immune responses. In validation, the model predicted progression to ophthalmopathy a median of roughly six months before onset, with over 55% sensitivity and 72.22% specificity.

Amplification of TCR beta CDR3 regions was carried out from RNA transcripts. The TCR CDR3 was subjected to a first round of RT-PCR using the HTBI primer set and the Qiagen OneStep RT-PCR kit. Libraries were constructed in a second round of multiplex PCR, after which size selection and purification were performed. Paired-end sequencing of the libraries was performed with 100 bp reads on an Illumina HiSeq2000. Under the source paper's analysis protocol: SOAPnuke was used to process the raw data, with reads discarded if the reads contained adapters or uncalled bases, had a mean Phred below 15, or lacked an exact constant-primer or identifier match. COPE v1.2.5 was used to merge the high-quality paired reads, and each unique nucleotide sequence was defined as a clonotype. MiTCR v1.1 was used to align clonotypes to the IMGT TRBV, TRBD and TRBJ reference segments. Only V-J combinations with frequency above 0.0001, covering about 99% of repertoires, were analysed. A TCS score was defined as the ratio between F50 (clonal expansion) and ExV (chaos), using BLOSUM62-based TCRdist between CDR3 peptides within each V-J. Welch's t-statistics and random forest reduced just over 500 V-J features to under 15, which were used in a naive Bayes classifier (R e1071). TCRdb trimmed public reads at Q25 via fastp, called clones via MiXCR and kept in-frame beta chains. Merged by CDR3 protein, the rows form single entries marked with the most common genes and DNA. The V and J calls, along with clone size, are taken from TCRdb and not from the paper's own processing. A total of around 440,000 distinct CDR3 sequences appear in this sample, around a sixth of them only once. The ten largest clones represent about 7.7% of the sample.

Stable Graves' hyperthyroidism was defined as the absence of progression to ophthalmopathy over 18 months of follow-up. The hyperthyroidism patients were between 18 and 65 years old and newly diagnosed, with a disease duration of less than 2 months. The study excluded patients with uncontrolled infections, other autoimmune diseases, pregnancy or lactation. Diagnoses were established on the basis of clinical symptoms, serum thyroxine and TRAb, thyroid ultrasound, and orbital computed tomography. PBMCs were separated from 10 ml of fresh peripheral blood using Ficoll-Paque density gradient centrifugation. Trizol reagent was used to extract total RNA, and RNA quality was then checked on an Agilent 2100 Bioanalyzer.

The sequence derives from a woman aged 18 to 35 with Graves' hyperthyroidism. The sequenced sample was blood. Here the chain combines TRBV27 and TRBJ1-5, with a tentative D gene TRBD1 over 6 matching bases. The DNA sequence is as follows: TGTGCCAGCAGTCCCCGGGGGGGGCTTAGCAATCAGCCCCAGCATTTT. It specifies CASSPRGGLSNQPQHF.